Below, 4 T cell receptor beta chains from the same sample are listed, as sequenced in a study of T-cell memory formation after mild COVID-19 (dated by TCRdb to about 2021). The method behind the library was 5' RACE. For sequencing, an Illumina NovaSeq 6000 was employed. In TCRdb, the public reads were trimmed at Q25 with fastp and aligned with MiXCR, with productive beta chains retained. Duplicate CDR3 protein sequences are folded into a single record with the most common DNA and genes. The sample contains about 560,000 distinct CDR3 sequences, 17% of them found a single time. Of the sample, about 8.1% falls within the top ten clones. Source material: PBMCs or a T cell subset sorted from them (not recorded which). These receptors were obtained from an adult woman who had mild COVID-19 (a few samples of this study predate the infection). The sample titles of this study are shuffled in the database, so cell type and time point are left out; the donor was told from shared clones.

This chain uses TRBV5-1 with TRBJ1-3, with TRBD1 as a possible D gene (5 bases). The CDR3 is 13 residues long. V was pared by 3 bases and J by 8 bases, with 12 bases between. CDR1 is SGHRS and CDR2 is YFSETQ in the germline V gene. The CDR3, as DNA: TGCGCCAGCAGCTCGCCAGGGTTTGACACCATATATTTT. Translated, it gives CASSSPGFDTIYF.

A few counts support this clonotype. The rearrangement joins TRBV7-2 to TRBJ1-2; D remains ambiguous. V lost 1 base, J lost 7 bases, and 10 bases lay in between. This CDR3 contains 13 residues. CDR1 is SGHTA, CDR2 FQGNSA, per germline. DNA for the CDR3: TGTGCCAGCAGCTTAGATAACCTGGGTGGCTACACCTTC. This encodes CASSLDNLGGYTF.

This clonotype has only a few counts. The rearrangement links TRBV6-6 to TRBJ2-1; 7 bases align to TRBD2. This CDR3 spans 13 amino acids. Germline trimming cut 10 bases from V and 5 bases from J; bases unmatched to any gene: 8. Germline lookup yields CDR1 MNHNY and CDR2 SVGAGI (reference sequence). DNA of the CDR3: TGTGCCACCCTGCGGGAGCGGAACAATGAGCAGTTCTTC. The encoded protein is CATLRERNNEQFF.

The chain employs TRBV7-2 and TRBJ1-1; possibly TRBD1 for D (5 bases). CDR3 length: 14 amino acids. Germline-derived CDR1 and CDR2 are SGHTA and FQGNSA. The ends were cut back, 0 bases at V and 5 bases at J, with 10 bases in the middle. CDR3 in amino acids: CASSLAVTETEAFF. DNA for the CDR3: TGTGCCAGCAGCTTAGCCGTGACAGAAACTGAAGCTTTCTTT. Full variable domain (missing parts from reference TRBV7-2 and TRBJ1-1): GAGVSQSPSNKVTEKGKDVELRCDPISGHTALYWYRQSLGQGLEFLIYFQGNSAPDKSGLPSDRFSAERTGGSVSTLTIQRTQQEDSAVYLCASSLAVTETEAFFGQGTRLTVV.